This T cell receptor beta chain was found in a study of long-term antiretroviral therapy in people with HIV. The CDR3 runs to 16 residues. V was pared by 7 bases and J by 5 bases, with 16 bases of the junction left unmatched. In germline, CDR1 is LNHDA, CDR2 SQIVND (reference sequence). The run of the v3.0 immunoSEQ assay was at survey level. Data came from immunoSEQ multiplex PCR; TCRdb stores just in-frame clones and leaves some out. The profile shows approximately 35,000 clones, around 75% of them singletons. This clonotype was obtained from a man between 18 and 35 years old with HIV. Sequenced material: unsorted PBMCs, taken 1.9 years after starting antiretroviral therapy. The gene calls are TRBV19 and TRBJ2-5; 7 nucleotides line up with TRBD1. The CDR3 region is CASTLTGAYPSETQYF. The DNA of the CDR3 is TGTGCCAGTACTCTCACAGGGGCATACCCAAGCGAGACCCAGTACTTC.